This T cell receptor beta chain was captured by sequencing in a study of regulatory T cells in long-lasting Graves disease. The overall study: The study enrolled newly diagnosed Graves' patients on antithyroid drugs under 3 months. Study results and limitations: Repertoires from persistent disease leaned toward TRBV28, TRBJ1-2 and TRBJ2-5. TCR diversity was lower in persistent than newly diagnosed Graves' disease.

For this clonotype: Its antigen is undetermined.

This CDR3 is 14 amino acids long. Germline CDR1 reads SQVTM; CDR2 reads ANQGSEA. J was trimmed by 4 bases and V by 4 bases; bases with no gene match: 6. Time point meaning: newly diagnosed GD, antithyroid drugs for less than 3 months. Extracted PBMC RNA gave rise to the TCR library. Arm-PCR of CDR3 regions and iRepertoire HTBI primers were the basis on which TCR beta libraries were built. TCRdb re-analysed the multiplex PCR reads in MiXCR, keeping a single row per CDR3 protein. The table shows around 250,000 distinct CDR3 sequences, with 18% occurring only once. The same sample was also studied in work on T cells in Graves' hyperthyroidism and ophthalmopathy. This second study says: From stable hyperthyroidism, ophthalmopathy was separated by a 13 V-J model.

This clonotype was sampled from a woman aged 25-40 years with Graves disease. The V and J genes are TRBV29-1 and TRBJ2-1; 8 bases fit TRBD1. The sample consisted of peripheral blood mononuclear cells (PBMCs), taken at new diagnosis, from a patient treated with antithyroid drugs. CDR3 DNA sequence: TGCAGCGTTGCGGACAGGGTAATGTACAATGAGCAGTTCTTC. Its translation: CSVADRVMYNEQFF.